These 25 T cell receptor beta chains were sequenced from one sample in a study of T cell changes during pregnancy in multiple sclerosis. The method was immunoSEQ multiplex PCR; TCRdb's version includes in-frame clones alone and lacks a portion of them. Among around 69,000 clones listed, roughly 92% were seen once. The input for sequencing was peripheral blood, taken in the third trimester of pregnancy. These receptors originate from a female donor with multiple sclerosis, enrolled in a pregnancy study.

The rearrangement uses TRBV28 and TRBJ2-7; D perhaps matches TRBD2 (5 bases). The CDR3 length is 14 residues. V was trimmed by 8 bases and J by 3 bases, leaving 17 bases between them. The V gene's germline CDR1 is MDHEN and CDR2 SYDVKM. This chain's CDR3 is CASHFGGVNYEQYF. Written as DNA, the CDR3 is TGTGCCAGCCATTTCGGAGGAGTTAACTACGAGCAGTACTTC. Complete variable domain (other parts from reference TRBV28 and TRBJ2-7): DVKVTQSSRYLVKRTGEKVFLECVQDMDHENMFWYRQDPGLGLRLIYFSYDVKMKEKGDIPEGYSVSREKKERFSLILESASTNQTSMYLCASHFGGVNYEQYFGPGTRLTVT.

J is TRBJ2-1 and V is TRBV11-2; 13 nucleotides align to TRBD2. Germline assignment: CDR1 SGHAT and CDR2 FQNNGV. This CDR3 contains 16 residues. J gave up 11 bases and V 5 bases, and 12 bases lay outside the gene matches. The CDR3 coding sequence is TGTGCCAGCAGCCGTGGACTAGCGGGAGCCCAATCAAAGCAGTTCTTC. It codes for CASSRGLAGAQSKQFF. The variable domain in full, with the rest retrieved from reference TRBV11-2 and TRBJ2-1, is EAGVAQSPRYKIIEKRQSVAFWCNPISGHATLYWYQQILGQGPKLLIQFQNNGVVDDSQLPKDRFSAERLKGVDSTLKIQPAKLEDSAVYLCASSRGLAGAQSKQFFGPGTRLTVL.

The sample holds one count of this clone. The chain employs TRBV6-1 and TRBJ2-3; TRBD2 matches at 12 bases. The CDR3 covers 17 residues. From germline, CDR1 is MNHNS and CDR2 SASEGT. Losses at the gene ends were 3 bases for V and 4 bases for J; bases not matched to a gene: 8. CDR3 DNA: TGTGCCAGCAGTGACGTAAGACTAGCGGGAGTTTCAGATACGCAGTATTTT. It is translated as CASSDVRLAGVSDTQYF.

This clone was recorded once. CDR3 sequence (DNA): TGCAGCGTTGATCCCTCAGACAGGGACACTGAAGCTTTCTTT. This encodes CSVDPSDRDTEAFF. This chain links TRBV29-1 with TRBJ1-1; 7 nucleotides agree with TRBD1. The CDR3 is 14 amino acids. With 3 bases clipped from V and 3 bases from J, the junction kept 7 bases outside the gene matches. Per germline, CDR1 SQVTM and CDR2 ANQGSEA.

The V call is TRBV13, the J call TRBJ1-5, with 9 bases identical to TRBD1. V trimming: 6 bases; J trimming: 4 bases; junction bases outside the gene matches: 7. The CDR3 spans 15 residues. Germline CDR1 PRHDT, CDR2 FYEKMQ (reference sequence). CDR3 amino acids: CASSRTGDYNQPQHF. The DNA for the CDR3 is TGTGCCAGCAGTAGGACAGGGGATTATAATCAGCCCCAGCATTTT.

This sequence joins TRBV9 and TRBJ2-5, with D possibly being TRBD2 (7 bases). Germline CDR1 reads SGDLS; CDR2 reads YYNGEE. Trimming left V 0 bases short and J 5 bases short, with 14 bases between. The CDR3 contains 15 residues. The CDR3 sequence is CASSVGWGGPETQYF. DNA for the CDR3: TGTGCCAGCAGCGTAGGATGGGGGGGGCCTGAGACCCAGTACTTC.

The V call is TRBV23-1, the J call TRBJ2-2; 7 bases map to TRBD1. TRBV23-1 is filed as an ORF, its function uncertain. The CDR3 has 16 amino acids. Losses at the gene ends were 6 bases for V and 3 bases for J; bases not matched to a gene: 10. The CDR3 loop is CASSSPTGSDTGELFF. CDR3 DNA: TGCGCCAGCAGCAGCCCGACAGGGAGCGACACCGGGGAGCTGTTTTTT.

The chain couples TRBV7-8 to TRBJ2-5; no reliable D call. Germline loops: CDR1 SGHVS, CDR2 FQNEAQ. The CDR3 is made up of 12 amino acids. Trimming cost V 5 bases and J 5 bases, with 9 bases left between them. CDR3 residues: CASSPRLETQYF. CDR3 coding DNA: TGTGCCAGCAGCCCGAGATTGGAGACCCAGTACTTC.

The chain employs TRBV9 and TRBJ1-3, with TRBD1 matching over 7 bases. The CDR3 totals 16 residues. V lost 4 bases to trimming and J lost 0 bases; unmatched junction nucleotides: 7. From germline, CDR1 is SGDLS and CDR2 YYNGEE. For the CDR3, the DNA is TGTGCCAGCAGCCCAACAGGGGACAGCTCTGGAAACACCATATATTTT. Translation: CASSPTGDSSGNTIYF.

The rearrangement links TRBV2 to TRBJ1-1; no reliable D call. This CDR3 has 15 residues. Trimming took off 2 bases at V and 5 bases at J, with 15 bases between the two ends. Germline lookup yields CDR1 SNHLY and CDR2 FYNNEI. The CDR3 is CASSEPNEAVTEAFF. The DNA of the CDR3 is TGTGCCAGCAGTGAACCAAATGAGGCAGTGACTGAAGCTTTCTTT.

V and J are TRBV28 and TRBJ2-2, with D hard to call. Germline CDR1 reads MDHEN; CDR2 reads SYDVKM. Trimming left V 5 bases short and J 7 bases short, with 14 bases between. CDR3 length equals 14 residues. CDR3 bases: TGTGCCAGCAGTCCTGATTTAATTAGCGGGGAGCTGTTTTTT. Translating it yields CASSPDLISGELFF. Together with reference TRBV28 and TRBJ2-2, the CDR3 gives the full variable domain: DVKVTQSSRYLVKRTGEKVFLECVQDMDHENMFWYRQDPGLGLRLIYFSYDVKMKEKGDIPEGYSVSREKKERFSLILESASTNQTSMYLCASSPDLISGELFFGEGSRLTVL.

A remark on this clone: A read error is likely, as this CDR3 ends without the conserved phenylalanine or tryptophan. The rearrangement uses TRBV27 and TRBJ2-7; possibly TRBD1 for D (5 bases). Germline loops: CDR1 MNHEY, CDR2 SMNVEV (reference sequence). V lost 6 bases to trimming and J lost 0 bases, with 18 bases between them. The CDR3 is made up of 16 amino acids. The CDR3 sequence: CASSSLRPTVSYEQYS. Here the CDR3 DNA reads TGTGCCAGCAGCTCTCTTCGACCGACAGTCTCCTACGAGCAGTACTCC.

In nucleotides, the CDR3 is TGTGCCAGCTCACCAGAGGGGGATGTAGAGACCCAGTACTTC. Its translation: CASSPEGDVETQYF. The chain recombines TRBV18 with TRBJ2-5, with D possibly TRBD1 on 6 matching bases. The ends were cut back, 2 bases at V and 4 bases at J, with 11 bases in the middle. CDR3 length equals 14 residues. Germline V gives CDR1 KGHSH, CDR2 LQKENI.

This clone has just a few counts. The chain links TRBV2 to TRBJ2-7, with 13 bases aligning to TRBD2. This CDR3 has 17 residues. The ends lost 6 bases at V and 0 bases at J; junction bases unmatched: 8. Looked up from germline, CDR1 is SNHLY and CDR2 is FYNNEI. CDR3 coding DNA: TGTGCCAGCAGCGGAGGGACTAGCGGGAAGAGCTCCTACGAGCAGTACTTC. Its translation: CASSGGTSGKSSYEQYF.

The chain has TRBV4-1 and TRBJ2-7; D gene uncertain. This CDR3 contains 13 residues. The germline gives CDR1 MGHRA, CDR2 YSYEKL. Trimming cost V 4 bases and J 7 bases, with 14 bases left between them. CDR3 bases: TGCGCCAGCAGCCGTAGCCCGGCCGAAGAGCAGTACTTC. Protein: CASSRSPAEEQYF.

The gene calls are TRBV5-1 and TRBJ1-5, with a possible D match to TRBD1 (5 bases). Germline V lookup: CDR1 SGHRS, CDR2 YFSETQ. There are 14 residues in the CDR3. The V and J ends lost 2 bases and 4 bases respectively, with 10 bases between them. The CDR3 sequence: CASSFGRENQPQHF. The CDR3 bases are TGCGCCAGCAGCTTCGGCAGGGAAAATCAGCCCCAGCATTTT.

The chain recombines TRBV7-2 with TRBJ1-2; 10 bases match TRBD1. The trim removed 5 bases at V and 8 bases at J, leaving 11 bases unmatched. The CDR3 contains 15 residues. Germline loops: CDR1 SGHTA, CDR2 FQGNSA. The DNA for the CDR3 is TGTGCCAGCAGCCCACCAGGACAGGGGGGTCGGGGCTACACCTTC. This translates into CASSPPGQGGRGYTF.

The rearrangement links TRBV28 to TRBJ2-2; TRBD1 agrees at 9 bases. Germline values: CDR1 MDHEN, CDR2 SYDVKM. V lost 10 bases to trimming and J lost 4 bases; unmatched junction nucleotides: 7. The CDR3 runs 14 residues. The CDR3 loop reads CATTGGLFTGELFF. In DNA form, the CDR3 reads TGTGCCACGACAGGGGGTTTGTTCACCGGGGAGCTGTTTTTT.

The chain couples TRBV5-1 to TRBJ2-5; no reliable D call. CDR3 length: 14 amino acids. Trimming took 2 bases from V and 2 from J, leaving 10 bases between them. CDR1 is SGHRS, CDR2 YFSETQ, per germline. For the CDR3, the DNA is TGCGCCAGCAGCTTAGAGACTTTACAAGAGACCCAGTACTTC. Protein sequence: CASSLETLQETQYF.

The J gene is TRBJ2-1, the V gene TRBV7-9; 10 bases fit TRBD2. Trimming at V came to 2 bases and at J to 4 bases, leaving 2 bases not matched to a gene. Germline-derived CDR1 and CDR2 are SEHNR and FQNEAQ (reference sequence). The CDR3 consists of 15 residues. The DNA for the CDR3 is TGTGCCAGCAGCTTACTAGCGGGAGCGTACAATGAGCAGTTCTTC. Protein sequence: CASSLLAGAYNEQFF.

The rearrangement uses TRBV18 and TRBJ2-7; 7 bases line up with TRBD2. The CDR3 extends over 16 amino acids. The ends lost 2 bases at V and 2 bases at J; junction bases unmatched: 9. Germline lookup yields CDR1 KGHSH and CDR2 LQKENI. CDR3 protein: CASSPTGGRGTYEQYF. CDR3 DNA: TGTGCCAGCTCACCAACAGGAGGGAGGGGTACCTACGAGCAGTACTTC.

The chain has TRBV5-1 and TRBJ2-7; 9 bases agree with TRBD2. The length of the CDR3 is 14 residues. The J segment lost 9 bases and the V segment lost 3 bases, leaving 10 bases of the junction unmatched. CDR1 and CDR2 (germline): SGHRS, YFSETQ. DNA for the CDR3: TGCGCCAGCAGCTCAGGCCGACTAGCGGACGGGCAGTACTTC. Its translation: CASSSGRLADGQYF.

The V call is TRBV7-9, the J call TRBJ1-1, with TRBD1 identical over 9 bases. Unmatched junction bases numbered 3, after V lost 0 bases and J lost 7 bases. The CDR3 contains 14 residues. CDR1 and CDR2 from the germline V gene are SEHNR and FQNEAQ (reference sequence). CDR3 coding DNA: TGTGCCAGCAGCTTAGCGGGGACAGGGATTGAAGCTTTCTTT. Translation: CASSLAGTGIEAFF.

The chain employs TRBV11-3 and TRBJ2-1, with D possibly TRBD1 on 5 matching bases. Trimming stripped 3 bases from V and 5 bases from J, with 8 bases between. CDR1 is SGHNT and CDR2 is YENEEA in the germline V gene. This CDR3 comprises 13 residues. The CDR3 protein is CASSLDTNNEQFF. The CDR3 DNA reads TGTGCCAGCAGCTTGGACACGAACAATGAGCAGTTCTTC. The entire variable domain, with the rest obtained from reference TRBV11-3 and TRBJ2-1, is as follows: EAGVVQSPRYKIIEKKQPVAFWCNPISGHNTLYWYLQNLGQGPELLIRYENEEAVDDSQLPKDRFSAERLKGVDSTLKIQPAELGDSAVYLCASSLDTNNEQFFGPGTRLTVL.

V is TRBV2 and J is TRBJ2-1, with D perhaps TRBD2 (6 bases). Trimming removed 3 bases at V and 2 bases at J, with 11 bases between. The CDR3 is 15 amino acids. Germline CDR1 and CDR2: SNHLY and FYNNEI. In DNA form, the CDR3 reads TGTGCCAGCAGTGAGGCCGGGAGCCCCTACAATGAGCAGTTCTTC. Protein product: CASSEAGSPYNEQFF. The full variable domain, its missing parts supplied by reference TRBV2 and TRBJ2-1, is EPEVTQTPSHQVTQMGQEVILRCVPISNHLYFYWYRQILGQKVEFLVSFYNNEISEKSEIFDDQFSVERPDGSNFTLKIRSTKLEDSAMYFCASSEAGSPYNEQFFGPGTRLTVL.